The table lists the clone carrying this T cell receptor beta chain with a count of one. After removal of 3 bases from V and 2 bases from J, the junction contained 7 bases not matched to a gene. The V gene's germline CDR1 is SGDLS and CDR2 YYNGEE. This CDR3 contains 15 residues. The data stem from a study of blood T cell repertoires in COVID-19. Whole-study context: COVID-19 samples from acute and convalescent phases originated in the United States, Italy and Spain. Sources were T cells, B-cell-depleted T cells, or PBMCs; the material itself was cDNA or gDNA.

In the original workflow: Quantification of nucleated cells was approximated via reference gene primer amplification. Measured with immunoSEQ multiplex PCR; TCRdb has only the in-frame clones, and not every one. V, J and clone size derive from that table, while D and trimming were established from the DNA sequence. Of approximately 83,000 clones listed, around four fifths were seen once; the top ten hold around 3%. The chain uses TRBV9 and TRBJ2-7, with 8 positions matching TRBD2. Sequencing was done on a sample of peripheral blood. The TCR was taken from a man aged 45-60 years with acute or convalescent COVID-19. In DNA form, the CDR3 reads TGTGCCAGCAGCGCGGGGGGGACTATGACCTACGAGCAGTACTTC. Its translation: CASSAGGTMTYEQYF.